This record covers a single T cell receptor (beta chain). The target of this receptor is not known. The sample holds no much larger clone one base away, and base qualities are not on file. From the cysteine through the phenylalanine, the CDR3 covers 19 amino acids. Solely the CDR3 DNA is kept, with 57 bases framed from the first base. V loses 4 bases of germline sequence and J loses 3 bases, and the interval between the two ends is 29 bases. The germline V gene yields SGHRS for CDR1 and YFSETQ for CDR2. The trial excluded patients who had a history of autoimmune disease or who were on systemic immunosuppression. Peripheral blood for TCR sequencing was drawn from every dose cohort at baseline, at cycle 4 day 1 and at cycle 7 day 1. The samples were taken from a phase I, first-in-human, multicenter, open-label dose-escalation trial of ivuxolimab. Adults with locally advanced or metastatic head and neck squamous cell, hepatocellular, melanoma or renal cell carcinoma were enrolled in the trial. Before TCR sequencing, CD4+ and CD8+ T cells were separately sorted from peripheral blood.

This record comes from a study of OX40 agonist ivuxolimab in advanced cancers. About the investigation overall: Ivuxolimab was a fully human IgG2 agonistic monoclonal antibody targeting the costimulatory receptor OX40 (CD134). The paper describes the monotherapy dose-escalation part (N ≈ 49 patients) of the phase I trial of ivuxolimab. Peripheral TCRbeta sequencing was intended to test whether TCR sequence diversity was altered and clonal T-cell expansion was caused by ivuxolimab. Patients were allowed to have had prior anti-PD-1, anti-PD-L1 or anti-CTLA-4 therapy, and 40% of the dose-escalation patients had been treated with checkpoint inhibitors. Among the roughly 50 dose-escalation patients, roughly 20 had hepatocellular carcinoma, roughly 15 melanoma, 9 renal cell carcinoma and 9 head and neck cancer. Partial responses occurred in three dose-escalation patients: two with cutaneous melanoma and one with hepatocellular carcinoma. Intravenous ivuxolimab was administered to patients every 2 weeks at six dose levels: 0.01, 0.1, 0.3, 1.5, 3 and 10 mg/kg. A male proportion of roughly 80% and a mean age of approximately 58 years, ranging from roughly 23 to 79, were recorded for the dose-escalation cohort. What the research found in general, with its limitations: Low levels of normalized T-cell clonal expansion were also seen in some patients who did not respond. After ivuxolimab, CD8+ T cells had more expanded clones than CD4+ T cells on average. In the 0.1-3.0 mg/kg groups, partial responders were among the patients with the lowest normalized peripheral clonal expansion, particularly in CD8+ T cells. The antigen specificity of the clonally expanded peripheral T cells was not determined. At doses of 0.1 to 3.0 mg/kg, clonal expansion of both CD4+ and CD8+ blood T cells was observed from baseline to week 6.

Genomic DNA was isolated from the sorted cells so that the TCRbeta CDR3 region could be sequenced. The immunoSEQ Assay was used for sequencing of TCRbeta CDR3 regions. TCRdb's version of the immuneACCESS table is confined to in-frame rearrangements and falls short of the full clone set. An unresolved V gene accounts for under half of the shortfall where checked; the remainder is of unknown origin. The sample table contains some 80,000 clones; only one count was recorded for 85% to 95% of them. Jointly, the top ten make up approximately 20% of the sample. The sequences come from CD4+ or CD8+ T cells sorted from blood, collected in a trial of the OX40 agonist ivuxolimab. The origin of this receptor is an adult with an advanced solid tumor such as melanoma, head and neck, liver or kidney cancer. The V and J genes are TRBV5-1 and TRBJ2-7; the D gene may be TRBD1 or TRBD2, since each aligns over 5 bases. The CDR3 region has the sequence CASSQLVSREVGPRYEQYF. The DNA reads TGCGCCAGCAGCCAGCTTGTAAGCAGGGAAGTGGGACCTCGCTACGAGCAGTACTTC.